The entry that follows covers one T cell receptor beta chain sequence. Its binding antigen is unknown. No base qualities exist here, and no much larger clone lies one base off it. This specimen comes from a study of long-term antiretroviral therapy in people with HIV (dated by TCRdb to 2021 to 2024). For the wider study: The earliest samples were collected about a decade before the 2015 WHO recommendation for immediate ART, when ART was typically delayed until CD4 counts fell. No cross-contamination during QIAcube processing turned up in test extractions that ran a monoclonal T-cell line alongside 33 polyclonal samples. Among the 30 or so participants with HIV, ten to eleven were female. A total of about 190 cryopreserved PBMC samples were contributed to the cohort by 30 adults with confirmed HIV infection, with samples collected serially over a mean of approximately six years (range 1-12). A retrospective serial study tested whether changes in peripheral blood TRB repertoire composition and diversity were associated with ART initiation and durable HIV suppression. Here is what the overall study found, with its caveats: No data were available on ART adherence, viral resistance or therapy changes, limiting inferences about post-ART repertoire changes. Limited PBMC availability meant only the TCR beta chain was sequenced, without alpha chain pairing. At every time point, the repertoire was dominated by expanded TRB clones first identified before ART initiation, although this dominance fluctuated and, in many PLHIV, declined after ART. Because cell numbers in pre-ART samples were limited, unsorted PBMC were profiled instead of sorted CD4+ and CD8+ T cells. CDR3 length ranges in HIV repertoires were narrower than in controls, and network structure suggested an antigen-experienced repertoire with only a slight naive shift after ART. Starting ART was linked to a significant rise in TRB diversity, yet even with long-term ART the diversity remained significantly lower than in transplant donor controls. Samples dated from the mid-2000s to the late 2010s, and the ART regimens used may be less effective than current ones.

The immunoSEQ hsTCRB v3.0 assay was used at survey level resolution for TRB variable region sequencing. TRB sequencing targeted a depth of roughly 35,000-55,000 T-cell genomes per sample. An Illumina MiSeq with a v3 150-cycle kit was used to sequence the pooled TRB libraries. The study's own analysis went as follows. Repertoire analysis was run in R within a reproducible Nextflow workflow that covered QC, data transformation and analysis. LymphoSeq2, an R package for exploring AIRR-Seq data, was used to implement the custom analyses. After excluding a few samples that yielded fewer than 5000 total TRB sequences, 188 HIV repertoires remained for analysis. Among the 170 to 200 retained HIV repertoires, 55 to 60 were collected before ART initiation and 129 after ART initiation. Repertoires were downsampled to 5000 TRB nucleotide sequences, with summary statistics averaged over 100 downsampling iterations. The analysis kept only TRB sequences whose CDR3 regions were at least seven amino acids long. A Shannon entropy-derived clonality score and the Gini coefficient were used to measure diversity. In repertoire networks, the top 5000 CDR3 amino acid sequences were linked whenever an edit distance of one separated two sequences. For TRB CDR3 amino acid sequences, GLIPH2 was used to predict antigen specificity groups and MHC restriction. To flag known CMV, EBV, HIV or tissue antigen associations, CDR3 amino acid sequences were matched against VDJdb and McPAS-TCR. Pre-ART, post-ART and control groups were compared with Wilcoxon signed-rank tests and Holm-Bonferroni correction. This immuneACCESS table, as held by TCRdb, lists in-frame sequences with V and J called but not all clones. Of the missing ones, under half trace to an unresolved V gene in checked studies; the others have no known cause. For V, J and clone size, that table is used; D and trimming come from the DNA. The sample table holds tens of thousands of clones, of which 85% were seen once. Together, the top ten hold roughly 9% of the sample.

Inclusion was restricted to participants for whom at least one PBMC sample before ART initiation and at least two post-ART samples were available. Every participant with HIV received treatment in the United States of America. Cryopreserved samples of about 1-10 million PBMC were thawed and washed before DNA extraction. At the time of the earliest PBMC sample for each participant with HIV, ages ranged from roughly 23 to 55 years. Each participant contributed PBMC samples from 1-4 timepoints before ART initiation and 2-8 timepoints after ART initiation, with a median of 7 samples. For every participant, serial HIV viral load, CD4+ T-cell count, ART history and demographic data were obtained. Genomic DNA was extracted from unsorted PBMC with a Qiagen kit on a QIAcube, processed in batches of 12 samples. The CDR3 sequence holds 16 residues, the cysteine and phenylalanine included. The retained sequence is limited to the CDR3, 48 bases, with the frame set at the first base. The germline V gene yields SNHLY for CDR1 and FYNNEI for CDR2. Trimming leaves V shorter by 5 bases and J shorter by 0 bases, with the junction holding 7 bases beyond the gene matches.

The chain was built from TRBV2 and TRBJ1-3; TRBD1 matches 7 bases in the middle. The sequenced sample was unsorted PBMCs, obtained 4.7 to 5 years after starting antiretroviral therapy. The receptor comes from a man aged 35 to 55 with HIV. The CDR3 region reads CASSTTGQISGNTIYF. The nucleotides read TGTGCCAGCAGTACTACGGGACAGATCTCTGGAAACACCATATATTTT.